This T cell receptor beta chain is from a study of blood T cell repertoires in COVID-19. At the level of the study: Italy, Spain and the United States were the sources of the convalescent and acute COVID-19 samples. T cells, B-cell-depleted T cells, or PBMCs provided the cDNA or gDNA that served as material.

Authors' data handling: Scientists estimated how many nucleated cells there were by amplifying reference gene primers. Produced via immunoSEQ multiplex PCR; TCRdb's table is partial and in-frame only. V, J and clone size are taken as reported in that table, and D and trimming were inferred from the DNA itself. The table records some 68,000 clones, around 89% of them present only once. Sequenced material: peripheral blood. The source is a middle-aged man with acute or convalescent COVID-19.

CDR3 region: CASSLGDRRNTEAFF. CDR3 bases: TGTGCCAGCAGCCTAGGGGACAGGCGGAACACTGAAGCTTTCTTT. This chain links TRBV2 with TRBJ1-1; TRBD1 matches 8 bases. Per germline, CDR1 SNHLY and CDR2 FYNNEI. Trimming at V came to 6 bases and at J to 1 base, leaving 7 bases not matched to a gene. The CDR3 length is 15 residues.